The 16 T cell receptor beta chains below all came from one sample that was sequenced in a study of blood T cells in healthy people across ages. The authors ran a second PCR of roughly 6 to 12 cycles using a sample-barcoded 5' primer and a J-beta primer mix. MiXCR, applied by TCRdb to the 5' RACE reads, yields one record per CDR3 protein. In the table there are 950,000 to 1,200,000 distinct CDR3 sequences, more than 30% of which are singletons. Sequenced: blood. These TCRs come from a man in his late teens or twenties in good health.

This clonotype was seen a handful of times. The genes are TRBV20-1 and TRBJ2-3; TRBD1 matches 8 bases. The V and J ends lost 6 bases and 4 bases, in that order; junction bases with no gene match: 9. The CDR3 totals 14 residues. Germline CDR1 DFQATT, CDR2 SNEGSKA (reference sequence). The DNA of the CDR3 is TGCAGTGCAGCGACAGGGGAATATTCAGATACGCAGTATTTT. Protein product: CSAATGEYSDTQYF.

This clonotype was observed a single time. This chain uses TRBV20-1 with TRBJ1-2; TRBD1 matches at 8 bases. Germline values: CDR1 DFQATT, CDR2 SNEGSKA (reference sequence). After removal of 6 bases from V and 8 bases from J, the junction contained 8 bases not matched to a gene. This CDR3 is 12 amino acids long. The CDR3: CSALTGDWGYTF. CDR3 coding DNA: TGCAGTGCCTTGACAGGGGATTGGGGCTACACCTTC.

The V and J genes are TRBV7-2 and TRBJ1-5; no clear D. Germline CDR1 reads SGHTA; CDR2 reads FQGNSA. This CDR3 region has 14 residues. The V gene lost 2 bases and the J gene lost 6 bases, with 11 bases spanning the gap. The DNA of the CDR3 is TGTGCCAGCAGCTTACCCGGTTGGGGTCAGCCCCAGCATTTT. Its protein product is CASSLPGWGQPQHF.

The rearrangement uses TRBV4-1 and TRBJ1-2, with TRBD1 matching over 9 bases. Germline CDR1 MGHRA, CDR2 YSYEKL. V dropped 3 bases and J dropped 9; count of bases not matched to a gene: 8. The CDR3 length is 14 residues. This CDR3 is CASSHLGQGVSYTF. The CDR3 coding sequence is TGCGCCAGCAGCCACCTGGGACAGGGAGTAAGCTACACCTTC.

This rearrangement joins TRBV25-1 to TRBJ1-1; D is perhaps TRBD1 (5 bases). Germline V lookup: CDR1 MGHDK, CDR2 SYGVNS. The V and J ends lost 4 bases and 4 bases respectively, with 13 bases between them. This CDR3 contains 14 residues. CDR3 nucleotide sequence: TGTGCCAGCAGTGTACCTGGGGCTAGCACTGAAGCTTTCTTT. Its protein product is CASSVPGASTEAFF.

This clonotype was recorded a few times. The chain combines TRBV5-1 with TRBJ2-5; TRBD2 aligns across 10 bases. J lost 5 bases, V lost 5 bases, and 12 bases had no gene match. The CDR3 is 16 residues long. Germline CDR1 SGHRS, CDR2 YFSETQ. CDR3 DNA: TGCGCCAGCAGGCCGGGGACTAGCGATCGTATGGAGACCCAGTACTTC. This translates into CASRPGTSDRMETQYF.

This clonotype has more than one count but fewer than ten. This chain connects TRBV29-1 to TRBJ2-1, with D maybe TRBD2 (5 bases). The CDR3 extends over 12 amino acids. Germline CDR1 SQVTM, CDR2 ANQGSEA. V gave up 7 bases and J gave up 7 bases, with 14 bases separating them. CDR3 protein: CSANSVANEQFF. CDR3 nucleotide sequence: TGCAGCGCCAATAGCGTAGCAAATGAGCAGTTCTTC.

J is TRBJ2-5 and V is TRBV20-1, with 11 bases identical to TRBD2. V shed 6 bases and J 1 base; nucleotides not matched to a gene: 7. The germline gives CDR1 DFQATT, CDR2 SNEGSKA (reference sequence). The CDR3 loop spans 15 amino acids. The DNA of the CDR3 is TGCAGTGCACTGAGACTAGCGGGGCCCCAAGAGACCCAGTACTTC. This sequence encodes CSALRLAGPQETQYF.

This clonotype has only a few counts. V gene TRBV4-1 combines with J gene TRBJ1-6, with 7 bases identical to TRBD1. Germline values: CDR1 MGHRA, CDR2 YSYEKL. The CDR3 is 14 residues long. V trimming: 0 bases; J trimming: 9 bases; junction bases outside the gene matches: 2. This CDR3 is CASSQDRGGSPLHF. The CDR3 DNA reads TGCGCCAGCAGCCAAGACAGGGGGGGTTCACCCCTCCACTTT.

This clonotype was detected only once. This rearrangement joins TRBV7-2 to TRBJ1-2, with 12 positions matching TRBD1. Trimming took 6 bases from V and 5 from J; bases not matched to a gene: 7. Germline CDR1 SGHTA, CDR2 FQGNSA. The CDR3 spans 15 residues. The CDR3 loop reads CASRTGTGGDYGYTF. The CDR3 nucleotides read TGTGCCAGCAGAACCGGGACAGGGGGCGATTATGGCTACACCTTC.

This clonotype was seen only a few times. The chain has TRBV21-1 and TRBJ2-5; the table gives TRBD1 as D, unverified against the DNA. TRBV21-1 has pseudogene status. The length of the CDR3 is 16 residues. The CDR3 bases are TGTGCCAGCAGCAAAAGGTTTATGGGGGCTCAAGAGACCCAGTACTTC. Encoded protein: CASSKRFMGAQETQYF.

In this sample, this clonotype turned up a few times. The chain couples TRBV6-6 to TRBJ1-2, with D possibly being TRBD1 (5 bases). The ends were cut back, 8 bases at V and 8 bases at J, with 12 bases in the middle. The V gene's germline CDR1 is MNHNY and CDR2 SVGAGI (reference sequence). The CDR3 length is 11 residues. The CDR3, as DNA: TGTGCCAGCGGGACCACGAAAGGCTACACCTTC. Translating gives CASGTTKGYTF.

The chain couples TRBV3-1 to TRBJ2-1; 16 bases are shared with TRBD2. Germline V gene data show CDR1 as LGHDT and CDR2 as YNNKEL (reference sequence). J lost 0 bases, V lost 4 bases, and 6 bases had no gene match. CDR3 length: 19 residues. The CDR3 region has the DNA TGTGCCAGCAGCCGTCGCGGGACTAGCGGGGGGGCCTCCTACAATGAGCAGTTCTTC. Protein product: CASSRRGTSGGASYNEQFF.

This clonotype was picked up many times. The CDR3 region is CSASNVDSPDTQYF. CDR3 nucleotides: TGCAGTGCTAGCAACGTAGACAGCCCAGATACGCAGTATTTT. The chain recombines TRBV20-1 with TRBJ2-3; D possibly corresponds to TRBD1 (5 bases). This CDR3 contains 14 residues. CDR1 DFQATT and CDR2 SNEGSKA come from the germline V gene (reference sequence). V was clipped by 3 bases and J by 4 bases, with 14 bases between them.

About this clonotype: This could be a read error, since a much larger clone is one nucleotide away. The chain has TRBV12-3 or TRBV12-4 and TRBJ2-3, with 8 nucleotides matching TRBD1. With V trimmed by 5 bases and J by 2 bases, 6 bases remained unmatched. The CDR3 has 15 residues. CDR3 in amino acids: CASSRDRIPTDTQYF. The CDR3 nucleotides read TGTGCCAGCAGTCGGGACAGGATCCCCACAGATACGCAGTATTTT.

The gene calls are TRBV16 and TRBJ1-1; D might be TRBD1 (6 bases). This CDR3 comprises 13 residues. CDR1 KGHSY and CDR2 FQNENV come from the germline V gene. V was cut by 3 bases and J by 6 bases, with 11 bases left in between. CDR3: CASSQGAGAEAFF. DNA of the CDR3: TGTGCCAGCAGCCAGGGGGCGGGAGCTGAAGCTTTCTTT.